The source of this T cell receptor (beta chain) is a study of cytomegalovirus exposure and HLA in healthy donors. About this clone: Its antigen is as yet unknown.

V lost 5 bases and J lost 5; bases outside the gene matches: 13. This CDR3 comprises 16 residues. Germline CDR1 reads SEHNR; CDR2 reads FQNEAQ (reference sequence). PCR primers comprised 60 Vbeta and 13 Jbeta primers. Some clones are missing from TCRdb's copy, which holds only in-frame ones; the method was immunoSEQ multiplex PCR. The sample lists roughly 150,000 clones; 70% were seen once. Regarding the study as a whole: A list of 164 TCR beta chains associated with cytomegalovirus was given. Later analysis showed most CMV-associated TCR beta chains appearing HLA-restricted. Sequencing artifact likely explains a cluster of highly shared sequence variants. More clonal expansion characterized HLA-associated TCR beta chains than equally common others in a later analysis.

This receptor was identified in a man aged 18 to 30 in good health and CMV-seropositive. This chain uses TRBV7-9 with TRBJ2-5, with TRBD1 identical over 8 bases. The sequenced sample was PBMCs. CDR3 amino acids: CASSLWTGRGGETQYF. Here the CDR3 DNA reads TGTGCCAGCAGCCTCTGGACAGGGAGAGGAGGGGAGACCCAGTACTTC.